Below are 31 T cell receptor beta chains sequenced from a single sample in a study of T cell changes during pregnancy in multiple sclerosis. Profiled with immunoSEQ multiplex PCR; TCRdb holds only in-frame clones, not every one. The table includes about 93,000 clones, around 92% detected once. Sequenced here: peripheral blood, sampled after pregnancy. Receptors were obtained from a female donor with multiple sclerosis, enrolled in a pregnancy study.

This clone was seen just once. CDR3 sequence reads: CSVEELGYVRGQYF. CDR3 bases: TGCAGCGTTGAAGAATTGGGGTACGTTCGGGGCCAGTACTTC. The chain has TRBV29-1 and TRBJ2-5; D may be TRBD2 (5 bases). V lost 0 bases, J lost 10 bases, and 18 bases lay in between. CDR1 and CDR2 (germline): SQVTM, ANQGSEA. The CDR3 consists of 14 residues.

The chain is built from TRBV30 and TRBJ2-7, with 16 bases that match TRBD2. Germline V gene data show CDR1 as GTSNPN and CDR2 as SVGIG (reference sequence). Trimming took 1 base from V and 5 from J; bases not matched to a gene: 8. This CDR3 has 17 amino acids. The CDR3 DNA sequence: TGTGCCTGGAGTGCACGGGGACTAGCGGGAGGGCCCCACGAGCAGTACTTC. Its translation is CAWSARGLAGGPHEQYF.

In this sample, this clone turned up once. The CDR3 reads CATSRMTVGNGYGYTF. Written as DNA, the CDR3 is TGTGCCACCAGCAGAATGACAGTCGGTAATGGCTATGGCTACACCTTC. V usage is TRBV15 and J usage is TRBJ1-2, with a possible D match to TRBD1 (5 bases). Germline values: CDR1 LNHNV, CDR2 YYDKDF (reference sequence). CDR3 length equals 16 residues. Trimming took off 2 bases at V and 4 bases at J, with 17 bases between the two ends.

The V and J genes are TRBV6-4 and TRBJ1-2; a weak D match, TRBD1 (5 bases). V was trimmed by 8 bases and J by 1 base, leaving 8 bases between them. Germline assignment: CDR1 MRHNA and CDR2 SNTAGT. The CDR3 length is 12 residues. DNA for the CDR3: TGTGCCAGCTCCGACAGTAACTATGGCTACACCTTC. Its translation: CASSDSNYGYTF.

The table lists this clone with a count of one. This chain joins TRBV10-3 and TRBJ2-1; D unclear. V lost 0 bases to trimming and J lost 7 bases, with 10 bases between them. The CDR3 has 14 amino acids. The germline V gene has CDR1 ENHRY and CDR2 SYGVKD. For the CDR3, the DNA is TGTGCCATCAGTGAGTCGACTGGTGGGAATGAGCAGTTCTTC. Its translation: CAISESTGGNEQFF.

This chain uses TRBV29-1 with TRBJ2-5; possibly TRBD2 for D (6 bases). The CDR3 extends over 14 amino acids. The V end lost 1 base, the J end lost 2 bases, and 11 bases lay between the germline ends. Germline values: CDR1 SQVTM, CDR2 ANQGSEA. This chain's CDR3 is CSVEGQGGQETQYF. DNA for the CDR3: TGCAGCGTTGAAGGGCAGGGAGGACAAGAGACCCAGTACTTC. Filled out from reference TRBV29-1 and TRBJ2-5, the complete variable domain reads SAVISQKPSRDICQRGTSLTIQCQVDSQVTMMFWYRQQPGQSLTLIATANQGSEATYESGFVIDKFPISRPNLTFSTLTVSNMSPEDSSIYLCSVEGQGGQETQYFGPGTRLLVL.

The chain links TRBV7-2 to TRBJ1-3; 8 nucleotides align to TRBD1. V shed 5 bases and J 5 bases; nucleotides not matched to a gene: 5. CDR1 is SGHTA and CDR2 is FQGNSA in the germline V gene. This CDR3 spans 14 amino acids. CDR3 nucleotides: TGTGCCAGCAGCATAGGACAGGGCAGAAACACCATATATTTT. Translated, it gives CASSIGQGRNTIYF.

The chain couples TRBV6-1 to TRBJ2-6; tentatively, D is TRBD1 (6 bases). Germline loops: CDR1 MNHNS, CDR2 SASEGT. The CDR3 is 15 residues long. The V gene lost 5 bases and the J gene lost 1 base, with 9 bases spanning the gap. For the CDR3, the DNA is TGTGCCAGCAGTCTACAGGGATCTGGGGCCAACGTCCTGACTTTC. It codes for CASSLQGSGANVLTF.

The CDR3 DNA is TGTGCCAGCAGCCAAGACCCAGGGGCGGCCTATGGCTACACCTTC. Translated: CASSQDPGAAYGYTF. The chain couples TRBV7-3 to TRBJ1-2, with D possibly TRBD1 on 6 matching bases. CDR1 is SGHTA and CDR2 is FQGTGA in the germline V gene. This CDR3 contains 15 residues. V was shortened by 5 bases and J by 4 bases, with 17 bases between the two germline ends.

This rearrangement joins TRBV6-1 to TRBJ1-2; 9 bases align to TRBD1. Germline assignment: CDR1 MNHNS and CDR2 SASEGT. This CDR3 has 15 amino acids. Germline trimming cut 1 base from V and 4 bases from J; bases unmatched to any gene: 4. DNA for the CDR3: TGTGCCAGCAGTGAAGGGGGACAGGGCATCTATGGCTACACCTTC. Encoded protein: CASSEGGQGIYGYTF.

A note on this clone: Other DNA sequences in this specimen translate into the identical CDR3. The rearrangement uses TRBV2 and TRBJ1-5, with D tentatively TRBD1 (5 bases). Germline V CDR1 and CDR2: SNHLY, FYNNEI. Trimming removed 4 bases at V and 1 base at J, with 8 bases between. CDR3 length: 14 residues. The DNA of the CDR3 is TGTGCCAGCAGTGTACAGGCCAGCAATCAGCCCCAGCATTTT. It codes for CASSVQASNQPQHF.

The chain couples TRBV7-2 to TRBJ2-5; D unresolved. V was cut by 5 bases and J by 5 bases, with 6 bases left in between. The germline CDR1 and CDR2 sequences are SGHTA and FQGNSA. The CDR3 spans 11 residues. As DNA, the CDR3 is TGTGCCAGCAGCAGCTGGGAGACCCAGTACTTC. It codes for CASSSWETQYF.

The chain couples TRBV7-9 to TRBJ1-3; TRBD1 is a possible D gene (6 bases). Trimming removed 5 bases from V and 1 base from J, with 18 bases in between. This CDR3 has 17 amino acids. Germline loops: CDR1 SEHNR, CDR2 FQNEAQ (reference sequence). The CDR3 DNA sequence: TGTGCCAGCAGCAGCGCCTACAGGGTAGTTTCTGGAAACACCATATATTTT. Its translation is CASSSAYRVVSGNTIYF.

The CDR3 spells CSVRQGNNQPQHF. The CDR3 DNA reads TGCAGCGTCCGACAGGGGAACAATCAGCCCCAGCATTTT. The chain uses TRBV29-1 and TRBJ1-5, with 8 bases aligning to TRBD1. CDR1 is SQVTM, CDR2 ANQGSEA, per germline. The CDR3 has 13 amino acids. With V trimmed by 6 bases and J by 3 bases, 4 bases remained unmatched.

V and J are TRBV5-6 and TRBJ2-5; perhaps TRBD1 as D (6 bases). Trimming removed 1 base from V and 3 bases from J, with 13 bases in between. The CDR3 contains 15 residues. CDR1 SGHDT and CDR2 YYEEEE come from the germline V gene. DNA for the CDR3: TGTGCCAGCAGCTTGTATCGGGCAGGGGAAGAGACCCAGTACTTC. Its protein product is CASSLYRAGEETQYF.

The CDR3 is CASSTERSGELFF. The CDR3 bases are TGTGCCAGCAGTACGGAGAGGTCTGGGGAGCTGTTTTTT. The J gene is TRBJ2-2, the V gene TRBV2; D is unclear. V was clipped by 5 bases and J by 8 bases, with 12 bases between them. CDR1 is SNHLY and CDR2 is FYNNEI in the germline V gene. This CDR3 contains 13 residues. Supplemented by reference TRBV2 and TRBJ2-2, the full variable domain reads EPEVTQTPSHQVTQMGQEVILRCVPISNHLYFYWYRQILGQKVEFLVSFYNNEISEKSEIFDDQFSVERPDGSNFTLKIRSTKLEDSAMYFCASSTERSGELFFGEGSRLTVL.

The V call is TRBV5-1, the J call TRBJ2-1, with D maybe TRBD1 (6 bases). The CDR3 totals 13 residues. Germline lookup yields CDR1 SGHRS and CDR2 YFSETQ. With 2 bases removed from V and 7 bases from J, the gap between germline ends came to 10 bases. CDR3 sequence reads: CASSLTGRNEQFF. Written as DNA, the CDR3 is TGCGCCAGCAGCTTAACAGGGCGGAATGAGCAGTTCTTC.

The chain combines TRBV29-1 with TRBJ2-7; tentative D call: TRBD1 (5 bases). CDR1 and CDR2 (germline): SQVTM, ANQGSEA. V gave up 6 bases and J gave up 2 bases, with 11 bases separating them. This CDR3 contains 12 residues. The CDR3 loop is CSVPGQAYEQYF. CDR3 DNA sequence: TGCAGCGTCCCCGGACAAGCCTACGAGCAGTACTTC.

V usage is TRBV5-1 and J usage is TRBJ2-1; D perhaps matches TRBD1 (5 bases). Trimming stripped 0 bases from V and 3 bases from J, with 13 bases between. The CDR3 is 16 amino acids. Looked up from germline, CDR1 is SGHRS and CDR2 is YFSETQ. The CDR3 DNA reads as TGCGCCAGCAGCTTGGTGGTAGGACATTTCTACAATGAGCAGTTCTTC. Its protein product is CASSLVVGHFYNEQFF.

This chain uses TRBV2 with TRBJ2-3, with 15 bases matching TRBD2. Germline values: CDR1 SNHLY, CDR2 FYNNEI. The CDR3 extends over 15 amino acids. J lost 6 bases, V lost 4 bases, and 2 bases had no gene match. The CDR3, as DNA: TGTGCCAGCAGTGGGACTAGCGGGAGGGCTGATACGCAGTATTTT. Translated: CASSGTSGRADTQYF.

This sequence joins TRBV7-2 and TRBJ1-1; TRBD1 matches 7 bases. V shed 1 base and J 5 bases; nucleotides not matched to a gene: 7. CDR3 size: 15 residues. The germline gives CDR1 SGHTA, CDR2 FQGNSA. For the CDR3, the DNA is TGTGCCAGCAGCTTAGTGGCAGGGGGTGGGACTGAAGCTTTCTTT. Translating it yields CASSLVAGGGTEAFF.

The gene calls are TRBV20-1 and TRBJ2-7; possibly TRBD2 for D (6 bases). The ends were cut back, 5 bases at V and 4 bases at J, with 6 bases in the middle. Looked up from germline, CDR1 is DFQATT and CDR2 is SNEGSKA (reference sequence). The CDR3 consists of 10 residues. CDR3 protein: CSAGTYEQYF. The CDR3 coding sequence is TGCAGTGCTGGGACTTACGAGCAGTACTTC.

The J gene is TRBJ2-3, the V gene TRBV11-3; D not certain. The CDR3 totals 17 residues. Trimming took off 2 bases at V and 2 bases at J, with 17 bases between the two ends. Germline V gene lookup returns CDR1 SGHNT and CDR2 YENEEA. This CDR3 is CASSLSSHRAFTDTQYF. The CDR3 coding sequence is TGTGCCAGCAGCTTAAGCTCCCATCGAGCCTTCACAGATACGCAGTATTTT.

The chain combines TRBV9 with TRBJ2-7; 13 bases are shared with TRBD2. The germline V gene has CDR1 SGDLS and CDR2 YYNGEE. The CDR3 length is 15 residues. Trimming took 0 bases from V and 4 from J; bases not matched to a gene: 1. The CDR3 bases are TGTGCCAGCAGCGTAGGACTAGCGGGAGGTTACGAGCAGTACTTC. Translation gives CASSVGLAGGYEQYF.

The chain employs TRBV19 and TRBJ2-3; 12 bases match TRBD2. J was trimmed by 4 bases and V by 6 bases; bases with no gene match: 5. The CDR3 has 15 residues. Germline V gene sequence: CDR1 LNHDA, CDR2 SQIVND (reference sequence). CDR3 sequence: CASSRLAGVSDTQYF. The CDR3 nucleotides read TGTGCCAGTAGCCGACTAGCGGGAGTTTCAGATACGCAGTATTTT.

The V call is TRBV6-5, the J call TRBJ2-7; 8 nucleotides agree with TRBD1. Unmatched junction bases numbered 6, after V lost 5 bases and J lost 3 bases. Germline V CDR1 and CDR2: MNHEY, SVGAGI. The CDR3 has 14 amino acids. The CDR3 nucleotides are TGTGCCAGCAGTACCGGGACAGGTTTCTACGAGCAGTACTTC. It translates to CASSTGTGFYEQYF.

This clone came up once. This chain joins TRBV2 and TRBJ1-2; no clear D. The CDR3 covers 13 residues. Germline CDR1 is SNHLY and CDR2 is FYNNEI. The V end lost 1 base, the J end lost 7 bases, and 10 bases lay between the germline ends. The CDR3 DNA reads as TGTGCCAGCAGTGAAGGCCTAGCGTTTGGCTACACCTTC. As protein: CASSEGLAFGYTF. Together with reference TRBV2 and TRBJ1-2, the CDR3 gives the full variable domain: EPEVTQTPSHQVTQMGQEVILRCVPISNHLYFYWYRQILGQKVEFLVSFYNNEISEKSEIFDDQFSVERPDGSNFTLKIRSTKLEDSAMYFCASSEGLAFGYTFGSGTRLTVV.

The rearrangement links TRBV19 to TRBJ2-7; TRBD2 might be the D (6 bases). From germline, CDR1 is LNHDA and CDR2 SQIVND (reference sequence). V was trimmed by 4 bases and J by 1 base, leaving 14 bases between them. The CDR3 loop spans 15 amino acids. CDR3 amino acids: CASSTYGGSSYEQYF. The CDR3 nucleotides read TGTGCCAGTAGTACTTATGGGGGGAGTTCCTACGAGCAGTACTTC.

The V and J genes are TRBV9 and TRBJ2-5; no definite D call. V was pared by 0 bases and J by 2 bases, with 29 bases between. The CDR3 is made up of 21 amino acids. Germline V CDR1 and CDR2: SGDLS, YYNGEE. DNA for the CDR3: TGTGCCAGCAGCGTAGAGGCGGCGGCTACACTCCTCAATGACTTTCAAGAGACCCAGTACTTC. Translating it yields CASSVEAAATLLNDFQETQYF.

The J gene is TRBJ2-1, the V gene TRBV4-3, with TRBD2 matching 9 bases. V lost 0 bases, J lost 10 bases, and 16 bases stayed unmatched. The V gene's germline CDR1 is LGHNA and CDR2 YSLEER. This CDR3 is 18 amino acids long. The CDR3 region is CASSQDLWRGGRWGEQFF. DNA for the CDR3: TGCGCCAGCAGCCAAGACCTGTGGCGGGGGGGAAGGTGGGGCGAGCAGTTCTTC.

CDR3 bases: TGTGCCGCAAAGGATCCGGGGAGTTACACTGAAGCTTTCTTT. Translation: CAAKDPGSYTEAFF. The chain employs TRBV7-9 and TRBJ1-1, with D hard to call. This CDR3 comprises 14 residues. Between the trimmed V and J ends, which lost 11 bases and 3 bases, there was a span of 19 bases. CDR1 SEHNR and CDR2 FQNEAQ come from the germline V gene (reference sequence).